The rows below give T cell receptor beta chains drawn from one sample of a study of T cell responses to AZD1222 COVID-19 vaccine. Method: immunoSEQ multiplex PCR; TCRdb's copy keeps in-frame clones and lacks some. The sample includes tens of thousands of clones, about 90% of them seen just once. The specimen was peripheral blood, collected 28 days after the second AZD1222 dose. Receptors originate from an adult who received the AZD1222 COVID-19 vaccine. CDR3s include the opening cysteine and the closing phenylalanine or tryptophan. The D gene is left open where the match is weak. Expanded clones get a size class; other rows say once, few or many, or leave the size out.

v_call,j_call,d_call,clone_size,cdr3_nt,cdr3_aa
TRBV14,TRBJ1-2,NA,NA,TGTGCCAGCAGCCAGGCCGGGAACTATGGCTACACCTTC,CASSQAGNYGYTF
TRBV5-6,TRBJ2-7,TRBD2,few,TGTGCCAGCAGCTTGGTAGCGGGAGGGTACGAGCAGTACTTC,CASSLVAGGYEQYF
TRBV10-3,TRBJ1-1,TRBD1,NA,TGTGCCATCAGGGGGGACAGGTTGAACACTGAAGCTTTCTTT,CAIRGDRLNTEAFF
TRBV5-1,TRBJ1-2,NA,NA,TGCGCCAGCACCGGAGGGGTCCCAGCTGATGGCTACACCTTC,CASTGGVPADGYTF
TRBV6-5,TRBJ2-7,NA,NA,TGTGCCAGCAGTTACGCGCCTCGGTTTCACGAGCAGTACTTC,CASSYAPRFHEQYF
TRBV6-5,TRBJ1-2,NA,NA,TGTGCCAGCAGTTACACCCGACAGCTTTTGGCAGGCTACACCTTC,CASSYTRQLLAGYTF
TRBV18,TRBJ1-3,TRBD1,NA,TGTGCCAGCTCACCACCGGGACAGAGCTCTGGAAACACCATATATTTT,CASSPPGQSSGNTIYF
TRBV5-5,TRBJ1-2,NA,NA,TGTGCCAGCAGCCCCGACTCGGGCGGCTATGGCTACACCTTC,CASSPDSGGYGYTF
TRBV11-2,TRBJ2-1,NA,NA,TGTGCCAGCAGCTTAGGTGGCTCGGGGTACAATGAGCAGTTCTTC,CASSLGGSGYNEQFF
TRBV25-1,TRBJ1-1,NA,once,TGTGCCACGAGAAACGACCTGAACACTGAAGCTTTCTTT,CATRNDLNTEAFF
TRBV18,TRBJ1-2,NA,NA,TGTGCCAGCTCACCATACCGCAGCGATGGCTACACCTTC,CASSPYRSDGYTF
TRBV28,TRBJ2-7,NA,NA,TGTGCCAGCACCTCCGACCTCTACGAGCAGTACTTC,CASTSDLYEQYF
TRBV30,TRBJ2-7,TRBD2,NA,TGTGCCTGGAGTGGAGGGACTAGCGGCCTCCCCTACGAGCAGTACTTC,CAWSGGTSGLPYEQYF
TRBV5-4,TRBJ1-3,NA,NA,TGTGCCAGCCAGGGTTCTGGAAACACCATATATTTT,CASQGSGNTIYF
TRBV3-1/TRBV3-2,TRBJ1-6,TRBD1,NA,TGTGCCAGCAGCCAAGATATGACAGGGGGCGCTACACCCCTCCACTTT,CASSQDMTGGATPLHF
TRBV20-1,TRBJ1-1,NA,NA,TGCAGTGCTAGAGTTTCAATTCAAGCTTTCTTT,CSARVSIQAFF
TRBV4-3,TRBJ2-7,NA,few,TGCGCCAGCAGCCAAGCCGCCGGGACTGGCTACGAGCAGTACTTC,CASSQAAGTGYEQYF
TRBV13,TRBJ2-1,NA,once,TGTGCCAGCAGCTTAGGAGGCGGGTACAATGAGCAGTTCTTC,CASSLGGGYNEQFF
TRBV6-5,TRBJ1-1,NA,NA,TGTGCCAGCACCCCCTCCAGGGTCCTCAACACTGAAGCTTTCTTT,CASTPSRVLNTEAFF
TRBV29-1,TRBJ2-3,NA,NA,TGCAGCGTTGTAGGCCGGACTCTAACAGATACGCAGTATTTT,CSVVGRTLTDTQYF
TRBV7-8,TRBJ1-2,TRBD1,NA,TGTGCCAGCAGCTTAGTCCGGACAGGGGTAGGTGGCTACACCTTC,CASSLVRTGVGGYTF
TRBV7-8,TRBJ1-5,NA,NA,TGTGCCAGCAGCTTCTCAGGGGAAATCCAGCCCCAGCATTTT,CASSFSGEIQPQHF
TRBV6-4,TRBJ1-1,NA,NA,TGTGCCAGCAGGGATACAGACCTTAACACTGAAGCTTTCTTT,CASRDTDLNTEAFF
TRBV7-3,TRBJ1-2,TRBD1,NA,TGTGCCAGCAGCTTAGCAGGGGGCAAGAGCTACACCTTC,CASSLAGGKSYTF
TRBV9,TRBJ1-1,TRBD1,NA,TGTGCCAGCAGCGGGGGACAGGGGCTCAACACTGAAGCTTTCTTT,CASSGGQGLNTEAFF
TRBV5-8,TRBJ2-7,TRBD1,NA,TGTGCCAGCAGCCCGAGGACAGGGATCGTCGAGCAGTACTTC,CASSPRTGIVEQYF
TRBV14,TRBJ2-7,NA,NA,TGTGCCAGCAGCCAAGATCGAAGGGTCCCCTCCTACGAGCAGTACTTC,CASSQDRRVPSYEQYF
TRBV7-9,TRBJ1-6,NA,NA,TGTGCCAGCAGCCTAGCGGATTTTTCCCTCCACTTT,CASSLADFSLHF
TRBV29-1,TRBJ1-2,NA,NA,TGCAGCGTCACCGGGGGGCGATACCCCTTTGGCTATGGCTACACCTTC,CSVTGGRYPFGYGYTF
TRBV6-6,TRBJ1-2,NA,few,TGTGCCAGCAGTTACGGTTCAACGGGCTACACCTTC,CASSYGSTGYTF
TRBV4-2,TRBJ1-2,NA,NA,TGTGCCAGCAGCCAGGCTGACAGCGGCTATGGCTACACCTTC,CASSQADSGYGYTF
TRBV19,TRBJ1-5,NA,NA,TGTGCCAGTAGTGGAGGACAGTTGGGTCAGCCCCAGCATTTT,CASSGGQLGQPQHF
TRBV12-3/TRBV12-4,TRBJ1-1,TRBD1,NA,TGTGCCAGCAGTTTTACAGGGGGAACTGAAGCTTTCTTT,CASSFTGGTEAFF
TRBV12-3/TRBV12-4,TRBJ1-2,NA,NA,TGTGCCAGCAGTTTATCGGCTGGCTACACCTTC,CASSLSAGYTF
TRBV11-2,TRBJ2-1,NA,NA,TGTGCCAGCAGATCCCTCGTGGGTCCATACCACAATGAGCAGTTCTTC,CASRSLVGPYHNEQFF
TRBV4-3,TRBJ2-5,TRBD2,NA,TGCGCCAGCAGCCAAGGTCGGCGACTAGCGGGCCAAGAGACCCAGTACTTC,CASSQGRRLAGQETQYF
TRBV5-1,TRBJ1-1,NA,NA,TGCGCCAGCAGCTCAGAATTAAACACTGAAGCTTTCTTT,CASSSELNTEAFF
TRBV6-1,TRBJ1-3,NA,NA,TGTGCCAGCAGTGAAGGGGGGGCAGGACCTGGAAACACCATATATTTT,CASSEGGAGPGNTIYF
TRBV3-1/TRBV3-2,TRBJ1-1,NA,NA,TGTGCCAGCAGCCAAGTGTCGGGGAACACTGAAGCTTTCTTT,CASSQVSGNTEAFF
TRBV7-2,TRBJ1-5,NA,NA,TGTGCCAGCAGCTTAGGGCAGGGCCGTGAACCCCAGCATTTT,CASSLGQGREPQHF
TRBV24-1,TRBJ1-1,TRBD1,NA,TGTGCCACCAGTGACACAGGGGCTGAAGCTTTCTTT,CATSDTGAEAFF
TRBV9,TRBJ1-5,NA,NA,TGTGCCAGCAGCGTAGATGGGAATAGCAATCAGCCCCAGCATTTT,CASSVDGNSNQPQHF
TRBV29-1,TRBJ2-7,NA,NA,TGCAGCGCCGGAAAGGGCCTTAGCTCCTACGAGCAGTACTTC,CSAGKGLSSYEQYF
TRBV2,TRBJ2-2,NA,NA,TGTGCCAGCAGTGGGGACCAGGTAACCACCGGGGAGCTGTTTTTT,CASSGDQVTTGELFF
TRBV11-2,TRBJ2-1,TRBD2,NA,TGTGCCAGCAGCTTAGACCTGACTAGCGGCAATGAGCAGTTCTTC,CASSLDLTSGNEQFF
TRBV4-2,TRBJ2-7,NA,NA,TGTGCCAGCAGCCAAGAAGGACCAGGGGAATACGAGCAGTACTTC,CASSQEGPGEYEQYF